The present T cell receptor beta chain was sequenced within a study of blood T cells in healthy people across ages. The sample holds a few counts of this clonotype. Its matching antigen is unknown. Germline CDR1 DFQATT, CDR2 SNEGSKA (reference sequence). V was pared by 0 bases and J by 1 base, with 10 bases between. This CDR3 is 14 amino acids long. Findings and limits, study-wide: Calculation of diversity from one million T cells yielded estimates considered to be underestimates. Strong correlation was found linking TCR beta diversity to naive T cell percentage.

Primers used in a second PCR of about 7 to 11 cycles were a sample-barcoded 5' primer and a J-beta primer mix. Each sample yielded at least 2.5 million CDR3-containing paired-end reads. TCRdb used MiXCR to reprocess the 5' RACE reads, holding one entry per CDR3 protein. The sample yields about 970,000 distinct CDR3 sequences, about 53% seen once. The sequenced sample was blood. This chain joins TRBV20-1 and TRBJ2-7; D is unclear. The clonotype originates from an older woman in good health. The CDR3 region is CSARDLDRSYEQYF. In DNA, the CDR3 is TGCAGTGCTAGAGATCTCGACCGATCCTACGAGCAGTACTTC.